One and the same sample provided the 10 T cell receptor beta chains below, sequenced in a study of regulatory T cells in long-lasting Graves disease. Time point defined: newly diagnosed GD, antithyroid drugs for less than 3 months. RNA from PBMCs was the source of the TCR library. In building TCR beta libraries, iRepertoire HTBI primers were used together with Arm-PCR of CDR3 regions. From the multiplex PCR reads, TCRdb called clonotypes with MiXCR, one entry per CDR3 protein. The table lists hundreds of thousands of distinct CDR3 sequences, roughly 15% of them singletons. Separately, the same data were catalogued under a study of T cells in Graves' hyperthyroidism and ophthalmopathy.

Sequencing was performed on peripheral blood mononuclear cells (PBMCs), taken at new diagnosis, from a patient treated with antithyroid drugs. These receptors were collected from a woman aged 25 to 39 with Graves disease.

This clonotype showed up many times. The chain couples TRBV12-3 or TRBV12-4 to TRBJ1-2; D not certain. This CDR3 has 12 residues. V gave up 6 bases and J gave up 5 bases, with 10 bases separating them. DNA for the CDR3: TGTGCCAGCAGGGGAGACGGATATGGCTACACCTTC. Its translation: CASRGDGYGYTF.

This clonotype was observed many times. J is TRBJ2-7 and V is TRBV28, with 12 nucleotides matching TRBD2. Unmatched junction bases numbered 5, after V lost 5 bases and J lost 3 bases. The CDR3 consists of 15 residues. Germline lookup yields CDR1 MDHEN and CDR2 SYDVKM. CDR3 coding DNA: TGTGCCAGCAGTCCTAGCGGGAGGGTTTACTACGAGCAGTACTTC. Protein sequence: CASSPSGRVYYEQYF.

This clonotype was seen at least ten times. V usage is TRBV12-3 or TRBV12-4 and J usage is TRBJ1-2, with D perhaps matching TRBD1 (6 bases). The CDR3 runs 15 residues. Between the trimmed V and J ends, which lost 6 bases and 0 bases, there was a span of 14 bases. CDR3 region: CASSPRGQANYGYTF. In nucleotides, the CDR3 is TGTGCCAGCAGCCCGAGGGGACAAGCTAACTATGGCTACACCTTC.

There are many counts of this clonotype. The chain combines TRBV11-3 with TRBJ2-7; a weak D match, TRBD2 (5 bases). The germline V and J ends were trimmed by 4 bases and 3 bases, with 10 bases remaining between them. Germline assignment: CDR1 SGHNT and CDR2 YENEEA. The CDR3 runs to 13 residues. This chain's CDR3 is CASSSHRGYEQYF. Here the CDR3 DNA reads TGTGCCAGCAGCTCGCACCGGGGCTACGAGCAGTACTTC.

The chain recombines TRBV5-1 with TRBJ2-7; possible D gene TRBD1, 6 bases. CDR1 is SGHRS and CDR2 is YFSETQ in the germline V gene. The V gene lost 3 bases and the J gene lost 5 bases, with 15 bases spanning the gap. The CDR3 totals 14 residues. The CDR3 sequence is CASSWDTNRNEQYF. The CDR3 DNA reads as TGCGCCAGCAGCTGGGACACAAACAGGAACGAGCAGTACTTC.

The chain links TRBV6-2 or TRBV6-3 to TRBJ2-3, with TRBD2 matching 9 bases. Trimming removed 1 base from V and 5 bases from J; junction bases left unmatched: 4. CDR1 MNHEY and CDR2 SVGEGT come from the germline V gene. The CDR3 is 15 residues long. The CDR3 sequence: CASSYLAGGGDTQYF. In DNA, the CDR3 is TGTGCCAGCAGTTACTTGGCGGGGGGGGGAGATACGCAGTATTTT.

This clonotype has at least ten counts. The CDR3 loop is CASSLLSHNEQFF. CDR3 DNA: TGCGCCAGCAGCTTACTTTCCCACAATGAGCAGTTCTTC. The chain recombines TRBV5-1 with TRBJ2-1, with D hard to call. The CDR3 spans 13 residues. CDR1 and CDR2 (germline): SGHRS, YFSETQ. Trimming cost V 2 bases and J 5 bases, with 8 bases left between them.

This sequence joins TRBV12-3 or TRBV12-4 and TRBJ2-1, with a weak D call TRBD1 (5 bases). Deletions cut 3 bases from V and 7 bases from J, with 13 bases between. CDR3 length equals 14 residues. CDR3: CASSFAGSGNEQFF. CDR3 DNA: TGTGCCAGCAGTTTCGCAGGATCAGGGAATGAGCAGTTCTTC.

The chain employs TRBV28 and TRBJ2-2; D is possibly TRBD1 (6 bases). The CDR3 is made up of 15 amino acids. The V gene's germline CDR1 is MDHEN and CDR2 SYDVKM. V was clipped by 10 bases and J by 0 bases, with 15 bases between them. The chain's CDR3 is CAIPQGPPNTGELFF. DNA for the CDR3: TGTGCCATCCCCCAGGGGCCCCCGAACACCGGGGAGCTGTTTTTT.

There are many counts of this clonotype. CDR3 amino acids: CASRSMSGQFF. The CDR3 DNA follows: TGTGCCAGCAGATCGATGTCTGGGCAGTTCTTC. The genes are TRBV28 and TRBJ2-3, with D hard to call. The J call may not be correct, given that the DNA end is closer to TRBJ2-1. Germline V gives CDR1 MDHEN, CDR2 SYDVKM. There are 11 residues in the CDR3.